This TCR beta chain is drawn from a study of T cells in Graves' hyperthyroidism and ophthalmopathy. RNA transcripts served as the template for amplifying TCR beta CDR3 regions. HTBI primers were employed in a first-round RT-PCR of the TCR CDR3. From the multiplex PCR reads, TCRdb called clonotypes with MiXCR, one entry per CDR3 protein. This sample has fewer than 300,000 distinct CDR3 sequences, with less than 30% found just once. The V end was cut by 4 bases, the J end by 4 bases, with 11 bases between. CDR1 SGHAT and CDR2 FQNNGV come from the germline V gene. CDR3 size: 14 residues. This clonotype was picked up many times.

The rearrangement uses TRBV11-2 and TRBJ2-4, with a possible D match to TRBD1 (5 bases). This receptor was taken from a man aged 35 to 55 with Graves' hyperthyroidism that later progressed to Graves' ophthalmopathy. Sequenced: blood. The CDR3 is CASSWFKGKNIQYF. In DNA, the CDR3 is TGTGCCAGCAGCTGGTTTAAGGGGAAAAACATTCAGTACTTC.